The source of this T cell receptor beta chain is a study of blood T cells in healthy people across ages. Healthy individuals of Caucasian origin from Russia, aged roughly 6 to 90, served as donors. This clonotype has more than one count but fewer than ten. The antigen remains unidentified. The trim removed 5 bases at V and 0 bases at J, leaving 3 bases unmatched. Germline CDR1 ENHRY, CDR2 SYGVKD. The CDR3 spans 14 residues. It was with a sample-barcoded 5' primer and a J-beta primer mix that a second PCR of roughly 7 to 12 cycles was run. TCRdb used MiXCR to reprocess the 5' RACE reads, holding one entry per CDR3 protein. Of 550,000 to 700,000 distinct CDR3 sequences in the sample, 27% were seen once. Overall study results and limits: Age brought a roughly linear fall in TCR beta diversity measured per million T cells.

The chain recombines TRBV10-3 with TRBJ1-2, with 7 bases fitting TRBD1. The specimen was blood. This TCR came from a woman between 65 and 79 years old in good health. CDR3 sequence reads: CAISLTGSNYGYTF. In DNA form, the CDR3 reads TGTGCCATCAGTCTGACAGGGTCTAACTATGGCTACACCTTC.